This TCR beta chain was sequenced for a study of T cell responses to AZD1222 COVID-19 vaccine. Only in-frame clones appear in the TCRdb table, and some are missing; sequencing was by immunoSEQ multiplex PCR. The table includes approximately 92,000 clones, roughly 91% detected once. Germline assignment: CDR1 SGHVS and CDR2 FNYEAQ. The CDR3 loop spans 17 amino acids. Trimming shortened V by 0 bases and J by 10 bases, and 19 bases separated the two germline ends. Material: peripheral blood, obtained on day 0 of AZD1222 vaccination. This chain links TRBV7-6 with TRBJ1-6, with TRBD1 as a possible D gene (5 bases). This TCR was sampled from an adult in good health. CDR3 nucleotides: TGTGCCAGCAGCTTAGCGGGAGGCCCTACAGGTCCCTCACCCCTCCACTTT. Translating gives CASSLAGGPTGPSPLHF.